This T cell receptor (beta chain) was identified in a study of blood T cell repertoires in COVID-19. At the level of the study: Whether acute or convalescent, the COVID-19 samples came from the United States, Italy and Spain.

Per the original methods: The authors estimated nucleated cell counts from reference gene primer amplification. The repertoire was sequenced with immunoSEQ multiplex PCR; TCRdb's copy has only in-frame clones and lacks some. From that table come the V and J calls and clone size; the DNA was used to work out D and trimming. The data hold over 450,000 clones, with 85% to 90% observed a single time. Seattle cases were enrolled at active infection and followed longitudinally. Germline V lookup: CDR1 MNHEY, CDR2 SVGAGI. The trim removed 5 bases at V and 8 bases at J, leaving 7 bases unmatched. The CDR3 consists of 15 residues. A single count supports this clone.

The sequence was collected from a young man with COVID-19, enrolled during active disease. The source material was peripheral blood. This chain uses TRBV6-5 with TRBJ2-1; 12 nucleotides align to TRBD2. The CDR3 loop is CASSPTSGRRYEQFF. CDR3 in DNA: TGTGCCAGCAGTCCGACTAGCGGGAGACGATATGAGCAGTTCTTC.